These 27 T cell receptor beta chains were sequenced from one sample in a study of CD8+ T cells in alopecia areata. RNA extraction was followed by reverse transcription into cDNA, which acted as the sequencing template. This table comes from immunoSEQ multiplex PCR, and its TCRdb copy is limited to in-frame clones, with some not included. This sample has some 110,000 clones and no singletons, with around 19% in the ten largest. Sequencing was done on a sample of lesional skin. These receptors were taken from a C3H/HeJ mouse with alopecia areata. The mouse line has the MHC haplotype H2-k.

About this clone: Gene names and germline match the mouse. The read comes to an end 4 residues before the CDR3 does, leaving the germline J gene to fill in the end. The chain is built from TRBV1 and TRBJ2-5; D is perhaps TRBD2 (5 bases). Germline assignment: CDR1 NSQYPW and CDR2 LRSPGD (reference sequence). The CDR3 consists of 15 residues. Between the trimmed V and J ends, which lost 1 base and 0 bases, there was a span of 8 bases. CDR3: CTCSAALANQDTQYF. Partial CDR3 DNA: TGCACCTGCAGTGCAGCACTGGCTAACCAAGAC.

This clone was observed a few times. Each gene name is a mouse one. The read gets to within 4 residues of the CDR3 end, and the germline J gene fills in the rest. Other nucleotide sequences in the sample specify the same CDR3. The chain combines TRBV13-3 with TRBJ2-7; 8 bases are shared with TRBD2. The junction had 5 bases not matched to a gene; V was cut back by 0 bases and J by 3 bases. Germline-derived CDR1 and CDR2 are NNHDY and SYVADS. This CDR3 has 15 amino acids. The DNA read from the CDR3 is TGTGCCAGCAGTGATGCAGCTGGGGGGAGCTAT. Protein sequence: CASSDAAGGSY. The CDR3 reads in full as CASSDAAGGSYEQYF.

Note on this clone: The gene names given are mouse names. Read sequence stops 4 residues before the CDR3 end, and the germline J gene provides the missing end. The chain has TRBV1 and TRBJ2-7; maybe TRBD1 (6 bases). The V and J ends lost 4 bases and 0 bases respectively, with 13 bases between them. Germline-derived CDR1 and CDR2 are NSQYPW and LRSPGD (reference sequence). The CDR3 loop spans 15 amino acids. CDR3 in amino acids: CTCSGEEDSSYEQYF. The DNA read from the CDR3 is TGCACCTGCAGTGGAGAGGAGGACAGCTCCTAT.

This clone was picked up many times. The genes are named according to mouse. Sequencing ends 4 residues short of the CDR3 end; the germline J gene provides the rest. This rearrangement joins TRBV13-3 to TRBJ1-4, with 9 nucleotides matching TRBD1. The V segment lost 1 base and the J segment 3 bases; nucleotides outside the gene matches: 4. This CDR3 has 16 amino acids. Looked up from germline, CDR1 is NNHDY and CDR2 is SYVADS. The CDR3 DNA, read in part, is TGTGCCAGCAGTGATTCCGGGGACAGGGCCAACGAA. Amino acids: CASSDSGDRANE. The entire CDR3 reads CASSDSGDRANERLFF.

This clone showed up just a few times. Mouse gene names apply. The read terminates 4 residues before the CDR3 end, so the remaining end is supplied by the germline J gene. The chain carries TRBV16 and TRBJ2-1, with TRBD2 identical over 8 bases. The length of the CDR3 is 16 residues. CDR1 SGHSA and CDR2 FRNQAP come from the germline V gene. Trimming took 3 bases from V and 1 from J; bases not matched to a gene: 5. The CDR3 sequence is CASSFLLGENYAEQFF. The part of the CDR3 DNA that was read is TGTGCAAGCAGCTTCTTACTGGGGGAAAACTATGCT.

Concerning this clone: The genes and germline here are from mouse. The CDR3 end is not reached by the read, which stops 4 residues before it; the germline J gene fills it in. This rearrangement joins TRBV13-3 to TRBJ2-1, with 10 bases that match TRBD1. CDR1 NNHDY and CDR2 SYVADS come from the germline V gene. The CDR3 covers 15 residues. CDR3 DNA (partial): TGTGCCAGCAGTCCGGGACAGGGGAGGGGGGCT. Its protein is CASSPGQGRGA. The CDR3 in full is CASSPGQGRGAEQFF.

Worth noting for this clone: All gene names here are mouse names. The read ends 4 residues early relative to the CDR3; the germline J gene fills the gap. The chain joins TRBV17 to TRBJ2-2; maybe TRBD2 (5 bases). The CDR3 consists of 15 residues. Germline V lookup: CDR1 MNHDT, CDR2 YYDKIL. V lost 2 bases and J 1 base, leaving 8 bases between the germline ends. The sequenced CDR3 bases are TGTGCTAGCAGTAGAACCTGGGTAAACACCGGG. Translated, it gives CASSRTWVNTG. The CDR3, in full, reads CASSRTWVNTGQLYF.

Regarding this clone: The germline and genes are mouse ones. The read finishes 4 residues shy of the CDR3 end, and the germline J gene is used to complete it. The chain links TRBV13-3 to TRBJ1-2, with TRBD1 matching 9 bases. The germline gives CDR1 NNHDY, CDR2 SYVADS. This CDR3 region has 13 residues. Incomplete CDR3 DNA: TGTGCCAGCAGTACAGGGGGCGACCCC. It codes for CASSTGGDP. The whole CDR3 sequence reads CASSTGGDPDYTF.

Only a few counts were recorded for this clone. Gene names follow the mouse nomenclature. The observed sequence ends 4 residues before the CDR3 terminus, with the missing tail filled in from the germline J gene. The rearrangement uses TRBV31 and TRBJ2-4; no clear D. Germline values: CDR1 GKSSPN, CDR2 SITVG. Deletions cut 1 base from V and 2 bases from J, with 13 bases between. The CDR3 contains 15 residues. The part of the CDR3 DNA that was read is TGTGCCTGGAGTCCCCCTAGAGAACATCAAAAC. Its translation: CAWSPPREHQN. In full, the CDR3 reads CAWSPPREHQNTLYF.

There are a few counts of this clone. The gene symbols are mouse symbols. With the read ending 4 residues before the CDR3 end, the germline J gene is used to fill in that end. V usage is TRBV13-1 and J usage is TRBJ2-7; 10 bases are shared with TRBD2. The CDR3 runs 18 residues. The germline gives CDR1 NSHNY, CDR2 SYGAGN. V lost 2 bases and J lost 0; bases outside the gene matches: 11. Partial CDR3 DNA: TGTGCCAGCAGTGAACCGGGACTGGGGAGTGGGAGCTCCTAT. Its protein is CASSEPGLGSGSSY. The CDR3 in its entirety is CASSEPGLGSGSSYEQYF.

Details on this clone: The gene names given are mouse names. The observed sequence ends 4 residues before the CDR3 terminus, with the missing tail filled in from the germline J gene. The chain is built from TRBV17 and TRBJ2-1; unclear D gene. The length of the CDR3 is 13 residues. Germline V gene lookup returns CDR1 MNHDT and CDR2 YYDKIL. V lost 7 bases and J lost 2, with 9 bases in between. Incomplete CDR3 DNA: TGTGCTAGCACCACTAGGGACTATGCT. Encoded protein: CASTTRDYA. The CDR3 in full is CASTTRDYAEQFF.

Concerning this clone itself: DNA and listed protein disagree at residue 13, so the protein shown here was translated from the DNA. Any gene name here is a mouse gene name. The DNA read from the CDR3 is TGTGCCAGCAGTGATGGGGGACAATATTATAATTCGCCC. Translation gives CASSDGGQYYNSP. The CDR3 in its entirety is CASSDGGQYYNSPLYF. The rearrangement joins TRBV13-3 to TRBJ1-6, with a possible D match to TRBD1 (6 bases). The read stops 3 residues short of the end of the CDR3; the missing end is completed from the germline J gene. TRBJ1-6 is designated an ORF whose function remains uncertain. The CDR3 is made up of 16 amino acids. Looked up from germline, CDR1 is NNHDY and CDR2 is SYVADS. V lost 0 bases and J 4 bases, leaving 11 bases between the germline ends.

About this clone itself: Each gene name is a mouse one. The CDR3 end falls 4 residues outside the read, so it is completed with the germline J gene. This rearrangement joins TRBV13-1 to TRBJ2-4, with 10 positions matching TRBD1. The CDR3 spans 13 residues. Germline lookup yields CDR1 NSHNY and CDR2 SYGAGN. The CDR3 sequence: CASSGDRGNTLYF. The sequenced CDR3 bases are TGTGCCAGCAGTGGGGACAGGGGTAAC.

This clone occurred a few times. Gene labels here are mouse ones. CDR3 bases read: TGTGCAAGCAGCTTAGATCCACAAGCAAACTCC. This codes for CASSLDPQANS. The CDR3, in full, reads CASSLDPQANSDYTF. This chain joins TRBV16 and TRBJ1-2; D remains unclear. The observed sequence ends 4 residues before the CDR3 terminus, with the missing tail filled in from the germline J gene. There are 15 residues in the CDR3. CDR1 SGHSA and CDR2 FRNQAP come from the germline V gene. Deletions cut 0 bases from V and 0 bases from J, with 8 bases between.

In the case of this clone: Genes and germline are mouse. The read gets to within 4 residues of the CDR3 end, and the germline J gene fills in the rest. The chain has TRBV13-2 and TRBJ2-1; TRBD1 matches 9 bases. This CDR3 has 17 amino acids. CDR1 NNHNN and CDR2 SYGAGS come from the germline V gene (reference sequence). V dropped 3 bases and J dropped 0; count of bases not matched to a gene: 7. The sequenced part of the CDR3 DNA is TGTGCCAGCGGTGGACTTGGGACAGGGTCTAACTATGCT. Amino acids: CASGGLGTGSNYA. The entire CDR3 reads CASGGLGTGSNYAEQFF.

This clone has more than one count but fewer than ten. Gene names are the mouse ones. The read ends 4 residues shy of where the CDR3 ends; the end is completed using the germline J gene. The chain couples TRBV19 to TRBJ1-1; D might be TRBD1 (5 bases). Trimming took 4 bases from V and 1 from J, leaving 8 bases between them. CDR1 and CDR2 (germline): FNHDT, SITEND (reference sequence). The CDR3 has 13 residues. The CDR3 loop is CASSGGGNTEVFF. The covered CDR3 bases are TGTGCCAGCAGTGGGGGGGGGAACACA. Full variable domain (missing parts from reference TRBV19 and TRBJ1-1): GGIITQTPKFLIGQEGQKLTLKCQQNFNHDTMYWYRQDSGKGLRLIYYSITENDLQKGDLSEGYDASREKKSSFSLTVTSAQKNEMAVFLCASSGGGNTEVFFGKGTRLTVV.

In the case of this clone: Each gene name is a mouse one. The read finishes 4 residues shy of the CDR3 end, and the germline J gene is used to complete it. The chain couples TRBV5 to TRBJ2-1; TRBD1 matches at 8 bases. The trim removed 1 base at V and 6 bases at J, leaving 2 bases unmatched. CDR3 size: 14 residues. Germline CDR1 is LGHNA and CDR2 is YNLKQL (reference sequence). The sequenced CDR3 bases are TGTGCCAGCAGCCAAGTACAGGGGGTTGCT. Translating it yields CASSQVQGVA. The entire CDR3 is CASSQVQGVAEQFF.

On this clone itself: Each gene name is a mouse one. The read gets to within 4 residues of the CDR3 end, and the germline J gene fills in the rest. This rearrangement joins TRBV19 to TRBJ2-5, with 10 bases fitting TRBD1. The CDR3 spans 15 residues. Germline lookup yields CDR1 FNHDT and CDR2 SITEND (reference sequence). The CDR3 reads CASSPTGTGEDTQYF. Incomplete CDR3 DNA: TGTGCCAGCAGTCCAACCGGGACAGGGGAGGAC.

This clone turned up a few times. Gene names and germline refer to mouse. The CDR3 goes on 4 residues after the read ends, and that part is filled in from the germline J gene. The chain joins TRBV19 to TRBJ2-1; maybe TRBD1 (6 bases). CDR1 FNHDT and CDR2 SITEND come from the germline V gene (reference sequence). Trimming shortened V by 2 bases and J by 3 bases, and 12 bases separated the two germline ends. CDR3 length equals 15 residues. The CDR3 DNA, read in part, is TGTGCCAGCAGTATCCCCAGGGGAGGCTATGCT. This translates into CASSIPRGGYA. The complete CDR3 reads CASSIPRGGYAEQFF.

This clone was counted only a few times. The database protein in TCRdb disagrees with the DNA translation at residue 12; the sequence shown here was translated from the DNA. Gene names and germline refer to mouse. Sequencing ends 3 residues short of the CDR3 end; the germline J gene provides the rest. The chain uses TRBV13-3 and TRBJ1-6; D is perhaps TRBD1 (6 bases). TRBJ1-6 is recorded as an ORF, its role being uncertain. This CDR3 has 15 amino acids. Germline values: CDR1 NNHDY, CDR2 SYVADS. V was trimmed by 5 bases and J by 7 bases, leaving 16 bases between them. The CDR3 region is CASRPAGEENSPLYF. The sequenced CDR3 bases are TGTGCCAGCAGGCCCGCAGGGGAGGAGAATTCGCCC.

A word on this clone: The translated DNA and TCRdb's protein are not identical at residue 11; the protein here was translated from the DNA. The germline and genes are mouse ones. The CDR3 is cut off 3 residues early in the read; its end comes from the germline J gene. The rearrangement links TRBV13-2 to TRBJ1-3; TRBD1 aligns across 10 bases. The CDR3 contains 14 residues. V lost 5 bases, J lost 2 bases, and 1 base stayed unmatched. Germline CDR1 NNHNN, CDR2 SYGAGS (reference sequence). The CDR3: CASGGTGAGNTLYF. The CDR3 DNA, read in part, is TGTGCCAGCGGGGGGACAGGGGCTGGAAATACG.

This clone was counted between two and nine times. These gene names are mouse names. The covered CDR3 bases are TGTGCCAGCGTTGACAGGTAT. Amino acid sequence: CASVDRY. The full-length CDR3 reads as CASVDRYEQYF. The V and J genes are TRBV19 and TRBJ2-7; D may be TRBD1 (6 bases). The DNA ends 4 residues before the CDR3 does, and the rest of the CDR3 is filled in from the germline J gene. Per germline, CDR1 FNHDT and CDR2 SITEND (reference sequence). This CDR3 contains 11 residues. Together with reference TRBV19 and TRBJ2-7, the CDR3 gives the full variable domain: GGIITQTPKFLIGQEGQKLTLKCQQNFNHDTMYWYRQDSGKGLRLIYYSITENDLQKGDLSEGYDASREKKSSFSLTVTSAQKNEMAVFLCASVDRYEQYFGPGTRLTVL.

This clone was detected a few times. Gene names follow the mouse nomenclature. With the read ending 4 residues before the CDR3 end, the germline J gene is used to fill in that end. The chain employs TRBV14 and TRBJ2-7, with 10 bases matching TRBD2. CDR3 length equals 15 residues. The germline V gene encodes CDR1 SGHDT and CDR2 FRDEAV. The V gene end was trimmed by 5 bases and the J gene end by 0 bases; junction bases not matched to a gene: 5. The CDR3 sequence is CASSSGTGVSYEQYF. CDR3 bases read: TGTGCCAGCAGCTCCGGGACTGGGGTCTCCTAT.

In the case of this clone: All gene names here are mouse names. The CDR3 DNA, read in part, is TGTGCCAGCAGTATTAGTGCAGGGAACACA. Its translation: CASSISAGNT. Given in full, the CDR3 is CASSISAGNTEVFF. This chain links TRBV19 with TRBJ1-1; D ambiguous. The CDR3 is cut off 4 residues early in the read; its end comes from the germline J gene. Trimming cost V 2 bases and J 1 base, with 9 bases left between them. The CDR3 is 14 amino acids. The V gene's germline CDR1 is FNHDT and CDR2 SITEND (reference sequence).

A remark on this clone: The gene names given are mouse names. CDR3 in amino acids: CASSPVVSYEQYF. The part of the CDR3 DNA that was read is TGTGCCAGCAGCCCCGTGGTCTCCTAT. This chain links TRBV19 with TRBJ2-7, with no clear D. The read finishes 4 residues shy of the CDR3 end, and the germline J gene is used to complete it. The CDR3 spans 13 residues. Germline values: CDR1 FNHDT, CDR2 SITEND (reference sequence). The V gene lost 5 bases and the J gene lost 0 bases, with 9 bases spanning the gap.

Details on this clone: The gene names given are mouse names. The read terminates 4 residues before the CDR3 end, so the remaining end is supplied by the germline J gene. This rearrangement joins TRBV13-3 to TRBJ2-3; perhaps TRBD2 as D (6 bases). This CDR3 has 13 amino acids. Trimming cost V 6 bases and J 2 bases, with 10 bases left between them. The germline V gene encodes CDR1 NNHDY and CDR2 SYVADS. This chain's CDR3 is CASTGVAAETLYF. The covered CDR3 bases are TGTGCCAGCACTGGGGTTGCTGCAGAA.

As to this clone: Genes and germline are mouse. The CDR3 extends 4 residues past the end of the read, so its final part is completed from the germline J gene. The chain recombines TRBV1 with TRBJ2-1; 11 bases are shared with TRBD2. The CDR3 length is 16 residues. The J segment lost 3 bases and the V segment lost 1 base, leaving 2 bases of the junction unmatched. Germline CDR1 and CDR2: NSQYPW and LRSPGD (reference sequence). Here the CDR3 reads CTCSAGLGGSYAEQFF. The CDR3 bases that were read are TGCACCTGCAGTGCAGGACTGGGGGGGTCCTATGCT. Full variable domain (remainder filled in from reference TRBV1 and TRBJ2-1): VTLLEQNPRWRLVPRGQAVNLRCILKNSQYPWMSWYQQDLQKQLQWLFTLRSPGDKEVKSLPGADYLATRVTDTELRLQVANMSQGRTLYCTCSAGLGGSYAEQFFGPGTRLTVL.